A selection of T cell receptor beta chains follows, all from one sample in a study of early T cells in non-severe SARS-CoV-2 infection. Each CDR3 protein is one row after TCRdb ran MiXCR on the 5' RACE reads. The table records about 54,000 distinct CDR3 sequences, roughly 7.1% of them present only once. The sample in question was whole blood, obtained at baseline. The receptors stem from an adult who was a healthcare worker with PCR-confirmed SARS-CoV-2 infection or an uninfected control (not recorded which). CDR3s include the opening cysteine and the closing phenylalanine or tryptophan. The order of the fields is clone size, J gene, D gene, V gene, CDR3 protein, CDR3 DNA. A D gene is named only where the DNA matches it firmly. Rows give clone size only sometimes, using once, few, many, or a class for an expanded clone.

many	TRBJ2-3	TRBD2	TRBV9	CASSGHRGLAGYTQYF	TGTGCCAGCAGCGGTCATAGGGGACTAGCGGGTTATACGCAGTATTTT
many	TRBJ2-5	.	TRBV7-2	CASSSRRRVQETQYF	TGTGCCAGCAGCTCCAGGAGGAGGGTCCAAGAGACCCAGTACTTC
.	TRBJ2-3	TRBD2	TRBV29-1	CSVVGTSGNTDTQYF	TGCAGCGTTGTAGGGACTAGCGGGAACACAGATACGCAGTATTTT
.	TRBJ2-3	.	TRBV6-5	CASSYGGGGTDTQYF	TGTGCCAGCAGTTACGGAGGGGGAGGCACAGATACGCAGTATTTT
few	TRBJ2-3	TRBD2	TRBV2	CASMGGSSTDTQYF	TGTGCCAGCATGGGCGGGAGTAGCACAGATACGCAGTATTTT
many	TRBJ2-5	.	TRBV2	CASSEVPPGLLRETQYF	TGTGCCAGCAGTGAAGTACCTCCGGGACTTCTCAGGGAGACCCAGTACTTC
many	TRBJ2-3	.	TRBV18	CASSPILAASTDTQYF	TGTGCCAGCTCACCAATCCTAGCAGCTAGCACAGATACGCAGTATTTT
.	TRBJ2-7	.	TRBV20-1	CSARSRIAKQYF	TGCAGTGCTCGATCTAGAATCGCCAAGCAGTACTTC
many	TRBJ2-1	.	TRBV7-6	CASSLAYLDEQFF	TGTGCCAGCAGCTTAGCTTATCTGGATGAGCAGTTCTTC
few	TRBJ2-7	.	TRBV18	CASSRSSVDSYEQYF	TGTGCCAGCTCACGGTCTAGCGTCGACTCCTACGAGCAGTACTTC
few	TRBJ1-2	.	TRBV7-2	CASSLEPGRPSYGYTF	TGTGCCAGCAGCTTAGAACCAGGAAGACCTAGCTATGGCTACACCTTC
few	TRBJ1-2	.	TRBV20-1	CSAGTYGYTF	TGCAGTGCCGGGACCTATGGCTACACCTTC
few	TRBJ2-5	TRBD2	TRBV27	CASSLVAGGETQYF	TGTGCCAGCAGTTTGGTAGCGGGAGGGGAGACCCAGTACTTC
few	TRBJ2-1	.	TRBV10-2	CASSESWVNEQFF	TGCGCCAGCAGTGAGTCCTGGGTCAATGAGCAGTTCTTC
.	TRBJ2-3	.	TRBV30	CAWSVRSTDTQYF	TGTGCCTGGAGTGTACGAAGCACAGATACGCAGTATTTT
.	TRBJ2-2	.	TRBV11-3	CASSLVSGYTGELFF	TGTGCCAGCAGCTTAGTTAGCGGATACACCGGGGAGCTGTTTTTT
.	TRBJ1-2	.	TRBV28	CASRLRARVPGYTF	TGTGCCAGCAGGCTACGGGCCAGGGTACCTGGCTACACCTTC
.	TRBJ2-5	.	TRBV7-6	CASSLTRTLQETQYF	TGTGCCAGCAGCCTAACAAGGACACTCCAAGAGACCCAGTACTTC
.	TRBJ2-3	.	TRBV29-1	CSVDSGSDTQYF	TGCAGCGTTGATTCGGGTTCAGATACGCAGTATTTT
.	TRBJ2-7	.	TRBV6-6	CASTNGGGRREEQYF	TGTGCCAGCACTAACGGAGGGGGCAGGCGGGAAGAGCAGTACTTC
.	TRBJ2-7	.	TRBV2	CARGERSYEQYF	TGTGCCAGGGGGGAGAGATCCTACGAGCAGTACTTC
.	TRBJ2-2	.	TRBV12-3/TRBV12-4	CASRTSITGELFF	TGTGCCAGCAGAACTAGTATAACCGGGGAGCTGTTTTTT
.	TRBJ2-1	TRBD2	TRBV19	CASSITGTSGTPLYF	TGTGCCAGTAGTATAACCGGGACTAGCGGGACACCACTTTACTTC
few	TRBJ2-7	.	TRBV11-2	CASSLRDPNYEQYF	TGTGCCAGCAGCCTGAGGGATCCTAACTACGAGCAGTACTTC
many	TRBJ2-7	.	TRBV14	CASSQIGGYEQYF	TGTGCCAGCAGCCAAATTGGCGGGTACGAGCAGTACTTC
.	TRBJ2-5	TRBD2	TRBV18	CASSPMAGGQETQYF	TGTGCCAGCTCACCAATGGCGGGAGGACAAGAGACCCAGTACTTC
few	TRBJ2-1	.	TRBV7-9	CASSLVRVLSYNEQFF	TGTGCCAGCAGCTTAGTCCGGGTTCTCTCCTACAATGAGCAGTTCTTC
.	TRBJ2-5	.	TRBV27	CASSFRGKETQYF	TGTGCCAGCAGTTTTAGGGGCAAAGAGACCCAGTACTTC
few	TRBJ1-4	.	TRBV4-2	CASSQDLVEKLFF	TGTGCCAGCAGCCAAGATTTGGTGGAAAAACTGTTTTTT
once	TRBJ2-1	TRBD2	TRBV27	CASRRDSGSSYNEQFF	TGTGCCAGCAGGAGAGACAGCGGGAGCTCCTACAATGAGCAGTTCTTC
few	TRBJ1-5	TRBD1	TRBV28	CASTLIDREDQPQHF	TGTGCCAGCACCCTAATCGACAGGGAGGATCAGCCCCAGCATTTT
few	TRBJ2-7	TRBD1	TRBV5-4	CASSDNRGRGYEQYF	TGTGCCAGCAGCGATAACAGGGGGCGAGGGTACGAGCAGTACTTC
many	TRBJ2-2	TRBD2	TRBV19	CASSTLTSGTGELFF	TGTGCCAGTAGTACCTTGACTAGCGGGACCGGGGAGCTGTTTTTT
.	TRBJ2-2	.	TRBV6-5	CASSYGSAERGGELFF	TGTGCCAGCAGTTACGGTTCGGCGGAGCGCGGCGGGGAGCTGTTTTTT
many	TRBJ2-1	.	TRBV24-1	CATSGATLNEQFF	TGTGCCACATCCGGGGCCACGCTCAATGAGCAGTTCTTC
.	TRBJ2-6	.	TRBV28	CASTGGEVVSGANVLTF	TGTGCCAGCACTGGAGGGGAAGTCGTCTCTGGGGCCAACGTCCTGACTTTC
.	TRBJ1-2	TRBD1	TRBV4-3	CASSAKTGVPYGYTF	TGCGCCAGCAGCGCCAAGACAGGGGTTCCCTATGGCTACACCTTC
.	TRBJ2-4	TRBD2	TRBV24-1	CATSDSQREVKNIQYF	TGTGCCACCAGTGATTCCCAGCGGGAGGTCAAAAACATTCAGTACTTC
few	TRBJ2-1	.	TRBV13	CASSPRQGDYNEQFF	TGTGCCAGCAGCCCCCGGCAGGGAGATTACAATGAGCAGTTCTTC
few	TRBJ2-3	TRBD2	TRBV5-1	CASSFSGRAGDTQYF	TGCGCCAGCAGCTTTAGCGGGAGGGCCGGAGATACGCAGTATTTT
few	TRBJ2-3	.	TRBV6-5	CASSYSSRGGTDTQYF	TGTGCCAGCAGTTACTCCTCCAGGGGCGGCACAGATACGCAGTATTTT
few	TRBJ1-5	.	TRBV14	CASSQRGSNQPQHF	TGTGCCAGCAGTCAGCGGGGGAGCAATCAGCCCCAGCATTTT
many	TRBJ2-7	TRBD2	TRBV20-1	CSAPPSSGTHYEQYF	TGCAGTGCTCCGCCCTCTAGCGGGACGCACTACGAGCAGTACTTC
many	TRBJ2-7	.	TRBV28	CASNLDIGTYEQYF	TGTGCCAGCAATTTGGACATCGGAACCTACGAGCAGTACTTC
many	TRBJ2-7	TRBD2	TRBV18	CASSPRGLAGVHEQYF	TGTGCCAGCTCACCGCGGGGACTAGCGGGAGTCCACGAGCAGTACTTC